One and the same sample provided the 5 T cell receptor beta chains below, sequenced in a study of blood T cell repertoires in COVID-19. The table came from immunoSEQ multiplex PCR; TCRdb's copy has only in-frame clones and leaves some out. The table lists over 150,000 clones, approximately 90% of them singletons, with around 5% in the top ten. The sequenced material came from peripheral blood. Receptor source: a man younger than 35 with COVID-19, enrolled during active disease.

The chain uses TRBV19 and TRBJ1-1; no firm D call. Trimming took 3 bases from V and 0 from J, leaving 5 bases between them. The CDR3 is 13 amino acids. The V gene's germline CDR1 is LNHDA and CDR2 SQIVND (reference sequence). The CDR3 sequence: CASSMAVNTEAFF. The CDR3 DNA is TGTGCCAGTAGTATGGCAGTGAACACTGAAGCTTTCTTT.

The rearrangement links TRBV5-6 to TRBJ2-7; 9 bases fit TRBD1. The germline gives CDR1 SGHDT, CDR2 YYEEEE. The CDR3 has 14 residues. V was clipped by 4 bases and J by 5 bases; unmatched bases: 7. CDR3 sequence: CASSGMGTGNEQYF. The DNA for the CDR3 is TGTGCCAGCAGCGGGATGGGGACAGGGAACGAGCAGTACTTC.

V usage is TRBV4-3 and J usage is TRBJ2-7; 9 nucleotides align to TRBD1. Looked up from germline, CDR1 is LGHNA and CDR2 is YSLEER. The CDR3 length is 14 residues. V was clipped by 3 bases and J by 5 bases; unmatched bases: 5. The CDR3 bases are TGCGCCAGCAGCCACCCCGGGACAGGGCACGAGCAGTACTTC. This translates into CASSHPGTGHEQYF.

CDR3 sequence: CAWTSGTGGTSPLHF. CDR3 nucleotide sequence: TGTGCCTGGACCTCTGGCACAGGAGGGACTTCACCCCTCCACTTT. The chain recombines TRBV30 with TRBJ1-6; possible D gene TRBD1, 5 bases. The V and J ends lost 4 bases and 9 bases respectively, with 19 bases between them. This CDR3 comprises 15 residues. Germline CDR1 reads GTSNPN; CDR2 reads SVGIG (reference sequence).

This chain connects TRBV19 to TRBJ1-2; perhaps TRBD1 as D (5 bases). V lost 5 bases to trimming and J lost 3 bases, with 19 bases between them. Germline V gene data show CDR1 as LNHDA and CDR2 as SQIVND (reference sequence). The CDR3 totals 16 residues. As DNA, the CDR3 is TGTGCCAGTAGTCTATCCCTCGCGGACAACTACTATGGCTACACCTTC. Translating gives CASSLSLADNYYGYTF.